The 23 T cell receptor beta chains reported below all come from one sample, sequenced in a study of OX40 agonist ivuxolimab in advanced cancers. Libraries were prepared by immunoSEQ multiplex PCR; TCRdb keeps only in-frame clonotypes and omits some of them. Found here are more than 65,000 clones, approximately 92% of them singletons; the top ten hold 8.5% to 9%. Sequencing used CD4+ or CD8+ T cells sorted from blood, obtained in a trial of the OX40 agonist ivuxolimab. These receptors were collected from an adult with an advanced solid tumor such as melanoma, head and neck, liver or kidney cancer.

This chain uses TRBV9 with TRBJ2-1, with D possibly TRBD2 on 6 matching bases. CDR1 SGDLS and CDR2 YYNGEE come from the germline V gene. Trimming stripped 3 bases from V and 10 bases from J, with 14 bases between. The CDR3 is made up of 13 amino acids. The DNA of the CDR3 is TGTGCCAGCAGCGGCTCCTCGGGGGTCGAGCAGTTCTTC. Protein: CASSGSSGVEQFF. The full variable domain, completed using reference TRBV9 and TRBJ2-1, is DSGVTQTPKHLITATGQRVTLRCSPRSGDLSVYWYQQSLDQGLQFLIQYYNGEERAKGNILERFSAQQFPDLHSELNLSSLELGDSALYFCASSGSSGVEQFFGPGTRLTVL.

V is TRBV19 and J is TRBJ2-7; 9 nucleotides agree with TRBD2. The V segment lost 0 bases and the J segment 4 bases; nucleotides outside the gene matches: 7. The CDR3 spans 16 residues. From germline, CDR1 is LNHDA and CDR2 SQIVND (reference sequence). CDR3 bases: TGTGCCAGTAGTATAGAAGGTAGCGGGGGCCGATACGAGCAGTACTTC. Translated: CASSIEGSGGRYEQYF.

The CDR3 DNA is TGTGCCAGCAGCAACCTACAAAGGGAGACCCAGTACTTC. Amino acids: CASSNLQRETQYF. This chain links TRBV6-5 with TRBJ2-5; D gene unclear. Germline V gene data show CDR1 as MNHEY and CDR2 as SVGAGI. This CDR3 region has 13 residues. V lost 6 bases and J 5 bases, leaving 13 bases between the germline ends.

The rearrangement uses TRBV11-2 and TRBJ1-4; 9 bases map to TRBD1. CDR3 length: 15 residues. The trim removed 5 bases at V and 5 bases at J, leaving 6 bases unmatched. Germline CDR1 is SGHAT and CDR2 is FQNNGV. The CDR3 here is CASSPWDRDNEKLFF. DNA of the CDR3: TGTGCCAGCAGCCCCTGGGACAGGGACAATGAAAAACTGTTTTTT.

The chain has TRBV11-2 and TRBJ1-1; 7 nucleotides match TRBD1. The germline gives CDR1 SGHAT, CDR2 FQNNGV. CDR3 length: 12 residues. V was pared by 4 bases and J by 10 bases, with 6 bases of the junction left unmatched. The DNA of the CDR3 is TGTGCCAGCAGCTCGCAGGGGGGCTTAGCTTTCTTT. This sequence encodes CASSSQGGLAFF.

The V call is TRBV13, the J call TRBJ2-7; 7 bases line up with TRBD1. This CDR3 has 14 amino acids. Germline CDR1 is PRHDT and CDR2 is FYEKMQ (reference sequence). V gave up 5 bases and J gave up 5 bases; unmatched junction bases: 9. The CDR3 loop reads CASSIGTETHEQYF. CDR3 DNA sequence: TGTGCCAGCAGCATCGGGACAGAAACCCACGAGCAGTACTTC.

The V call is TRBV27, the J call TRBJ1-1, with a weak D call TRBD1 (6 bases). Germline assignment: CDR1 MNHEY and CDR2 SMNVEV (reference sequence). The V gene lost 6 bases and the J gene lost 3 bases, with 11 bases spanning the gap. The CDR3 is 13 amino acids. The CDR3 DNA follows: TGTGCCAGCAGGTGGGGGGGGCACACTGAAGCTTTCTTT. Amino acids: CASRWGGHTEAFF.

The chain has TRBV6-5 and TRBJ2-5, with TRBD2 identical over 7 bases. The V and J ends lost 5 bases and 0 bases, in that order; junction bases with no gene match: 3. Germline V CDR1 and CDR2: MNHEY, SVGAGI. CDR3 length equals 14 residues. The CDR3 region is CASSPGGYQETQYF. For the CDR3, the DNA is TGTGCCAGCAGTCCGGGGGGTTACCAAGAGACCCAGTACTTC.

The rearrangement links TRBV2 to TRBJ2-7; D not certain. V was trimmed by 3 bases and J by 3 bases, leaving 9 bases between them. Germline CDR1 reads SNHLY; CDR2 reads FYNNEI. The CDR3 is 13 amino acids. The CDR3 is CASSDGRSYEQYF. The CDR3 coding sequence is TGTGCCAGCAGTGATGGGCGAAGCTACGAGCAGTACTTC. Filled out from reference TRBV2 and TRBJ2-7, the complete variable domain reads EPEVTQTPSHQVTQMGQEVILRCVPISNHLYFYWYRQILGQKVEFLVSFYNNEISEKSEIFDDQFSVERPDGSNFTLKIRSTKLEDSAMYFCASSDGRSYEQYFGPGTRLTVT.

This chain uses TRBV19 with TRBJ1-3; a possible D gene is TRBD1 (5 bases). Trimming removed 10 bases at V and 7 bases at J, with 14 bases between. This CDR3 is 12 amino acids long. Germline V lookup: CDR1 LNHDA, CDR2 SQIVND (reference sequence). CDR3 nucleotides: TGTGCCACTCAGGGCCCCGAGAACACCATATATTTT. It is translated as CATQGPENTIYF.

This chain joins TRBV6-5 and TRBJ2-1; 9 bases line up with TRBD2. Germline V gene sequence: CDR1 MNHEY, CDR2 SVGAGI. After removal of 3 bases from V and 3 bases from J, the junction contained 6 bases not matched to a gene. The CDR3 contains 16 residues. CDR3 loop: CASSYWRGGNYNEQFF. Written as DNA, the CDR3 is TGTGCCAGCAGTTATTGGCGGGGGGGCAACTACAATGAGCAGTTCTTC.

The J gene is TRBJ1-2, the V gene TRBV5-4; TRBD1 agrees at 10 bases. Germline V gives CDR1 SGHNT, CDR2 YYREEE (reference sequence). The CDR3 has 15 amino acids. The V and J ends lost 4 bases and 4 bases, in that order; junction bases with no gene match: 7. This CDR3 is CASSTGQGGIYGYTF. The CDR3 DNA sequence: TGTGCCAGCAGCACCGGACAGGGGGGGATCTATGGCTACACCTTC.

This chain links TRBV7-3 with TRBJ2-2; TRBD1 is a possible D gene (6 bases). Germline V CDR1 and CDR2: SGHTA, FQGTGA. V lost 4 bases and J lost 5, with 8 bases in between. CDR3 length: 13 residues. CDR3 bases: TGTGCCAGCAGCTCACAGGGAACCGGGGAGCTGTTTTTT. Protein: CASSSQGTGELFF.

The CDR3 protein is CASSVGGGTTDTQYF. The CDR3 DNA sequence: TGTGCCAGCAGCGTAGGAGGGGGCACCACAGATACGCAGTATTTT. V is TRBV9 and J is TRBJ2-3; TRBD1 matches 7 bases. In germline, CDR1 is SGDLS, CDR2 YYNGEE. The CDR3 runs to 15 residues. Trimming removed 0 bases from V and 2 bases from J; junction bases left unmatched: 3.

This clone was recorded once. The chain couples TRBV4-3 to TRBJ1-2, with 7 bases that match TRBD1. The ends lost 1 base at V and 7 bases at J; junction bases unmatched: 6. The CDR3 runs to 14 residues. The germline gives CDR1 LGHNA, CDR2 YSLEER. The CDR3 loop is CASSQVSGDSGYTF. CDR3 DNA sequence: TGCGCCAGCAGCCAAGTCTCAGGGGACAGTGGCTACACCTTC.

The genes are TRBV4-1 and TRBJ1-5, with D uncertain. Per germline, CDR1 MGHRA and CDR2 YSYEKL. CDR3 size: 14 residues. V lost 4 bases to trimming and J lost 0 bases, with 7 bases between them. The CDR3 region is CASSLGYSNQPQHF. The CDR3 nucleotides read TGCGCCAGCAGCCTTGGGTATAGCAATCAGCCCCAGCATTTT.

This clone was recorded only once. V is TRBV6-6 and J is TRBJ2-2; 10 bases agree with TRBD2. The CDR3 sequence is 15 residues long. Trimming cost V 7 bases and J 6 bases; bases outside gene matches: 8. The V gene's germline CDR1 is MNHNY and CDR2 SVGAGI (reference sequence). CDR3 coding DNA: TGTGCCAGCAACCAAGCGGGGGGGGGCGCCGGGGAGCTGTTTTTT. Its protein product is CASNQAGGGAGELFF.

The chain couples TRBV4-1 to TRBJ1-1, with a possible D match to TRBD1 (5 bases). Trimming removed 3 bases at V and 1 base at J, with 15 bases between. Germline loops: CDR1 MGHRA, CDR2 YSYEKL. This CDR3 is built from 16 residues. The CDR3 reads CASSHFGAGPNTEAFF. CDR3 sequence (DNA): TGCGCCAGCAGCCATTTCGGGGCTGGCCCGAACACTGAAGCTTTCTTT.

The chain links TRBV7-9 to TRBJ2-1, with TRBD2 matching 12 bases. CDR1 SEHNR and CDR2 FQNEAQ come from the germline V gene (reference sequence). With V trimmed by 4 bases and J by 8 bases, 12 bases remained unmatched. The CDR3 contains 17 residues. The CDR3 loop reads CASSSASGGALYDEQFF. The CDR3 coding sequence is TGTGCCAGCAGCTCCGCTAGCGGGGGGGCCTTGTATGATGAGCAGTTCTTC.

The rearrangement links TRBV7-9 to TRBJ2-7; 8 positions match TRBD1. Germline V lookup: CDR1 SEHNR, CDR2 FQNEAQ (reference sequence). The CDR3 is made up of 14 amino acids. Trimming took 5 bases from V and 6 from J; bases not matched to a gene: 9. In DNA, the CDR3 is TGTGCCAGCAGCCCCCCGGACAGGGATCGCGAGCAGTACTTC. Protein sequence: CASSPPDRDREQYF.

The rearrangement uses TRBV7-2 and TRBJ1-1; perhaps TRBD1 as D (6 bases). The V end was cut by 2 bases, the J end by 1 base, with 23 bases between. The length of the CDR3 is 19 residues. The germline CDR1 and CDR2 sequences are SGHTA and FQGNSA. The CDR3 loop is CASSLRRLGASRKNTEAFF. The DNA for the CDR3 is TGTGCCAGCAGCTTACGGCGGTTGGGGGCGAGTCGAAAGAACACTGAAGCTTTCTTT.

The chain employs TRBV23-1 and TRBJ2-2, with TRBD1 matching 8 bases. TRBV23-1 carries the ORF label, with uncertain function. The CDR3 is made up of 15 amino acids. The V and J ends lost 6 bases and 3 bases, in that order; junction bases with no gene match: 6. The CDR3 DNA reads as TGCGCCAGCAGAGGACAGGGCCCGGACACCGGGGAGCTGTTTTTT. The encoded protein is CASRGQGPDTGELFF.

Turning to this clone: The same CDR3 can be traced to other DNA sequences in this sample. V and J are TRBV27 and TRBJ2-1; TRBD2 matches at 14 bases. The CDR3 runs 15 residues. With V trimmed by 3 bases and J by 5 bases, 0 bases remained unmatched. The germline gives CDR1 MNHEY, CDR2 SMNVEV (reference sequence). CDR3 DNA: TGTGCCAGCAGTTTGGGACTAGCGGGGGACAATGAGCAGTTCTTC. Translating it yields CASSLGLAGDNEQFF.